A selection of T cell receptor beta chains follows, all from one sample in a study of control samples from healthy donors and cancer patients. TCRdb's copy holds only in-frame clones and misses some; the assay was immunoSEQ multiplex PCR. This sample has some 120,000 clones, with roughly 89% found just once. The sample comprised blood. These receptors all stem from a man in his thirties or forties in good health. The CDR3 runs from the conserved cysteine through the conserved F or W. The order of the fields is V gene, J gene, clone size, D gene, CDR3 protein, CDR3 DNA. A D gene is named only where the DNA matches it firmly. Expanded clones are given a class, and other clones once, few, many or no size at all.

v_call: TRBV9
j_call: TRBJ2-7
clone_size: -
d_call: TRBD2
cdr3_aa: CASSVDLGGLEYEQYF
cdr3_nt: TGTGCCAGCAGCGTAGACCTCGGGGGGTTGGAATACGAGCAGTACTTC

v_call: TRBV5-6
j_call: TRBJ1-2
clone_size: -
d_call: -
cdr3_aa: CASSYREFGYTF
cdr3_nt: TGTGCCAGCAGCTACAGGGAATTTGGCTACACCTTC

v_call: TRBV5-5
j_call: TRBJ1-1
clone_size: -
d_call: -
cdr3_aa: CASSQVGPEAFF
cdr3_nt: TGTGCCAGCAGCCAGGTAGGGCCTGAAGCTTTCTTT

v_call: TRBV19
j_call: TRBJ1-1
clone_size: -
d_call: TRBD1
cdr3_aa: CASSWDRAQNTEAFF
cdr3_nt: TGTGCCAGTTCTTGGGACAGGGCCCAGAACACTGAAGCTTTCTTT

v_call: TRBV4-1
j_call: TRBJ1-5
clone_size: -
d_call: TRBD1
cdr3_aa: CASSRDGQGNQPQHF
cdr3_nt: TGCGCCAGCAGCCGAGATGGACAGGGGAATCAGCCCCAGCATTTT

v_call: TRBV24-1
j_call: TRBJ2-3
clone_size: -
d_call: TRBD1
cdr3_aa: CAASTGGRERGDTQYF
cdr3_nt: TGTGCTGCCTCGACAGGGGGTAGGGAACGCGGAGATACGCAGTATTTT

v_call: TRBV6-5
j_call: TRBJ2-1
clone_size: -
d_call: TRBD2
cdr3_aa: CASLRSGGLDEQFF
cdr3_nt: TGTGCCAGCCTCCGCAGCGGGGGTCTGGATGAGCAGTTCTTC

v_call: TRBV28
j_call: TRBJ2-2
clone_size: -
d_call: TRBD1
cdr3_aa: CASISQQGADGELFF
cdr3_nt: TGTGCCAGCATCAGCCAGCAGGGGGCCGACGGGGAGCTGTTTTTT

v_call: TRBV19
j_call: TRBJ1-1
clone_size: few
d_call: TRBD1
cdr3_aa: CASSTGGNTEAFF
cdr3_nt: TGTGCCAGTAGTACAGGGGGGAACACTGAAGCTTTCTTT

v_call: TRBV14
j_call: TRBJ1-6
clone_size: -
d_call: -
cdr3_aa: CASSRYNSPLHF
cdr3_nt: TGTGCCAGCAGCCGCTATAATTCACCCCTCCACTTT

v_call: TRBV19
j_call: TRBJ1-6
clone_size: -
d_call: -
cdr3_aa: CASSMNQGIFYNSPLHF
cdr3_nt: TGTGCCAGTAGTATGAACCAGGGGATATTCTATAATTCACCCCTCCACTTT

v_call: TRBV19
j_call: TRBJ1-5
clone_size: few
d_call: TRBD1
cdr3_aa: CATQDRDRNQPQHF
cdr3_nt: TGTGCCACCCAAGACAGGGATCGCAATCAGCCCCAGCATTTT

v_call: TRBV11-2
j_call: TRBJ2-1
clone_size: -
d_call: -
cdr3_aa: CASSLGDRGEQFF
cdr3_nt: TGTGCCAGCAGCTTGGGGGACCGGGGTGAGCAGTTCTTC

v_call: TRBV28
j_call: TRBJ1-4
clone_size: -
d_call: -
cdr3_aa: CASNSKGQGEKLFF
cdr3_nt: TGTGCCAGCAATTCAAAAGGGCAGGGGGAAAAACTGTTTTTT

v_call: TRBV2
j_call: TRBJ1-2
clone_size: -
d_call: -
cdr3_aa: CASSGRRIYGYTF
cdr3_nt: TGTGCCAGCAGTGGACGGAGGATTTATGGCTACACCTTC

v_call: TRBV5-1
j_call: TRBJ1-4
clone_size: -
d_call: TRBD1
cdr3_aa: CASSSDRGFATNEKLFF
cdr3_nt: TGCGCCAGCAGCTCAGACAGGGGCTTCGCAACTAATGAAAAACTGTTTTTT

v_call: TRBV2
j_call: TRBJ1-4
clone_size: -
d_call: -
cdr3_aa: CASSELTSNEKLFF
cdr3_nt: TGTGCCAGCAGTGAACTGACCTCTAATGAAAAACTGTTTTTT

v_call: TRBV25-1
j_call: TRBJ1-2
clone_size: -
d_call: -
cdr3_aa: CASSESVQGGVAGYTF
cdr3_nt: TGTGCCAGCAGTGAATCTGTACAGGGAGGAGTTGCCGGCTACACCTTC

v_call: TRBV2
j_call: TRBJ1-2
clone_size: -
d_call: TRBD1
cdr3_aa: CARGQGGSSGGYTF
cdr3_nt: TGTGCCCGCGGACAGGGTGGAAGTTCGGGAGGCTACACCTTC

v_call: TRBV6-5
j_call: TRBJ1-1
clone_size: -
d_call: -
cdr3_aa: CASSLEGVDTEAFF
cdr3_nt: TGTGCCAGCAGTCTGGAAGGGGTAGACACTGAAGCTTTCTTT

v_call: TRBV7-8
j_call: TRBJ1-1
clone_size: once
d_call: TRBD1
cdr3_aa: CASSLAGTGAVEAFF
cdr3_nt: TGTGCCAGCAGCTTAGCAGGGACAGGGGCCGTTGAAGCTTTCTTT

v_call: TRBV3-1/TRBV3-2
j_call: TRBJ2-2
clone_size: -
d_call: TRBD1
cdr3_aa: CASSQGDRGKGELFF
cdr3_nt: TGTGCCAGCAGCCAAGGGGACAGGGGGAAGGGGGAGCTGTTTTTT

v_call: TRBV6-6
j_call: TRBJ1-5
clone_size: few
d_call: TRBD1
cdr3_aa: CASRTDRVYQPQHF
cdr3_nt: TGTGCCAGCAGAACCGACAGGGTTTATCAGCCCCAGCATTTT

v_call: TRBV19
j_call: TRBJ2-1
clone_size: -
d_call: TRBD2
cdr3_aa: CASSTLTSGGAREQFF
cdr3_nt: TGTGCCAGTAGTACCCTGACTAGCGGGGGGGCACGCGAGCAGTTCTTC

v_call: TRBV9
j_call: TRBJ2-5
clone_size: -
d_call: TRBD1
cdr3_aa: CASSVDNRGVETQYF
cdr3_nt: TGTGCCAGCAGCGTAGATAACAGGGGCGTGGAGACCCAGTACTTC

v_call: TRBV18
j_call: TRBJ2-5
clone_size: -
d_call: -
cdr3_aa: CASSPVQVIQETQYF
cdr3_nt: TGTGCCAGCTCACCCGTACAGGTGATACAAGAGACCCAGTACTTC

v_call: TRBV10-1
j_call: TRBJ2-1
clone_size: -
d_call: TRBD2
cdr3_aa: CASSDTPSGGKYNEQFF
cdr3_nt: TGCGCCAGCAGTGATACGCCTAGCGGGGGGAAATACAATGAGCAGTTCTTC

v_call: TRBV10-1
j_call: TRBJ1-1
clone_size: -
d_call: TRBD1
cdr3_aa: CASSYQQGIGDTEAFF
cdr3_nt: TGCGCCAGCAGCTATCAACAGGGGATCGGAGACACTGAAGCTTTCTTT

v_call: TRBV7-9
j_call: TRBJ1-4
clone_size: -
d_call: -
cdr3_aa: CASSLDSVNEKLFF
cdr3_nt: TGTGCCAGCAGCCTCGACAGCGTTAATGAAAAACTGTTTTTT